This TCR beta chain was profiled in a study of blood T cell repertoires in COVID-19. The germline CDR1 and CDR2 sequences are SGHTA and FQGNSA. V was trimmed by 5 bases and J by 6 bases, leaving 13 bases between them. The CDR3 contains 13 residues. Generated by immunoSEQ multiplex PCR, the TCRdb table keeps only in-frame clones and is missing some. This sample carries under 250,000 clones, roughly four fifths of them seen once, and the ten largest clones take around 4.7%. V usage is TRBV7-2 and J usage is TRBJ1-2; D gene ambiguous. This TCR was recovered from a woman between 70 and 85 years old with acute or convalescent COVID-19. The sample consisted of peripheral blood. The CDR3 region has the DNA TGTGCCAGCAGCCCCAGTTCCGTCCATGGCTACACCTTC. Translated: CASSPSSVHGYTF.